The clone carrying this TCR beta chain was counted a single time. What it binds is not known. Measured with immunoSEQ multiplex PCR; TCRdb has only the in-frame clones, and not every one. The profile covers just over 65,000 clones, with about 64% appearing a single time and around 5.8% taken by the ten largest. The CDR3 is made up of 12 amino acids. V was trimmed by 0 bases and J by 11 bases, leaving 13 bases between them. Germline V gene lookup returns CDR1 GTSNPN and CDR2 SVGIG (reference sequence). The record originates from a study of cytotoxic CD8 clonotypes in ibrutinib-treated CLL. Study-wide context: After a median roughly twelve months on treatment (6 to 36), response samples were drawn.

Notes on the study in general: Relative to age-matched healthy donors, clonality at baseline was higher, and it tracked circulating CD8+ T-cell counts.

This specimen consisted of PBMCs, obtained after 12 months of ibrutinib treatment. The V gene is TRBV30, the J gene TRBJ2-5; the D is unclear. The source is a human donor with chronic lymphocytic leukemia. CDR3 in amino acids: CAWSVSAGFQYF. The DNA of the CDR3 is TGTGCCTGGAGTGTATCCGCTGGTTTTCAGTACTTC.